These T cell receptor beta chains were read from a single sample in a study of shared clonotypes between healthy human individuals. Clones were sequenced by immunoSEQ multiplex PCR, and TCRdb holds only the in-frame ones, with some missing. This table has fewer than 2.5 million clones, 90% to 95% appearing once. The sequenced sample consisted of naive CD4+ T cells from PBMCs. The source is a man between 18 and 29 years old in good health. Some clones in this sample may be carry-over from other donors' samples. Both conserved end residues are part of each CDR3. The D gene is left open where the match is weak. Expanded clones get a size class; other rows say once, few or many, or leave the size out.

d_call	v_call	clone_size	j_call	cdr3_nt	cdr3_aa
-	TRBV29-1	once	TRBJ1-2	TGCAGCGCCGCGGGGCAGGGCTCCGGGGGCTATGGCTACACCTTC	CSAAGQGSGGYGYTF
-	TRBV7-8	-	TRBJ1-2	TGTGCCAGCAGCTTGGTCCTTCAGGACTATGGCTACACCTTC	CASSLVLQDYGYTF
TRBD1	TRBV6-1	-	TRBJ2-7	TGTGCCAGCAGTGAACAGGGGGCGGCTTCCTACGAGCAGTACTTC	CASSEQGAASYEQYF
TRBD2	TRBV11-3	-	TRBJ2-7	TGTGCCAGCAGCCGAGGAGCGGGAGAGTTCTACGAGCAGTACTTC	CASSRGAGEFYEQYF
TRBD1	TRBV5-5	-	TRBJ1-2	TGTGCCAGCAGCCAGGACAGGGATAGCTACACCTTC	CASSQDRDSYTF
-	TRBV28	-	TRBJ1-4	TGTGCCACCCAGGTGGGTCTAAGCGGTGAAAAACTGTTTTTT	CATQVGLSGEKLFF
-	TRBV7-2	-	TRBJ1-2	TGTGCCAGCAGCTTATTTCGTGAGGACTATGGCTACACCTTC	CASSLFREDYGYTF
-	TRBV30	-	TRBJ2-1	TGTGCCTGGAGCCAGGGCAATGAGCAGTTCTTC	CAWSQGNEQFF
-	TRBV28	-	TRBJ2-6	TGTGCCAGCAGTTTCACAACGGCTACCTCTGGGGCCAACGTCCTGACTTTC	CASSFTTATSGANVLTF
TRBD2	TRBV5-1	-	TRBJ2-2	TGCGCCAGCAGCTTGGGTGGACTAGCGGTTCTGAGAGGGGGCACCGGGGAGCTGTTTTTT	CASSLGGLAVLRGGTGELFF
-	TRBV5-6	once	TRBJ2-7	TGTGCCAGCAGCGCCCGGCCCCCAGGAGAGCAGTACTTC	CASSARPPGEQYF
TRBD1	TRBV19	-	TRBJ2-1	TGTGCCAGTAGTCCAGAGACAGGGGCCAACAATGAGCAGTTCTTC	CASSPETGANNEQFF
TRBD1	TRBV9	-	TRBJ1-2	TGTGCCAGCAGCGCGATAACCAGGGACAGGGGGGATAACTATGGCTACACCTTC	CASSAITRDRGDNYGYTF
TRBD2	TRBV7-2	-	TRBJ2-3	TGTGCCAGCAGCCTGGGACTAGCGGGAGGGCCGTTAAATACGCAGTATTTT	CASSLGLAGGPLNTQYF
-	TRBV7-8	-	TRBJ2-5	TGTGCCAGCAGCCCCCGACTTGGTCAAGAGACCCAGTACTTC	CASSPRLGQETQYF
-	TRBV6-1	-	TRBJ2-1	TGTGCCAGCAGTGAAGTAGCTGGACCGTACAATGAGCAGTTCTTC	CASSEVAGPYNEQFF
TRBD1	TRBV29-1	-	TRBJ2-2	TGCAGCGCCGAGGACAGGGGGAACACCGGGGAGCTGTTTTTT	CSAEDRGNTGELFF
-	TRBV10-3	once	TRBJ1-4	TGTGCCATCAGCAGCGGAAATGAAAAACTGTTTTTT	CAISSGNEKLFF
TRBD1	TRBV28	-	TRBJ1-2	TGTGCCAGCAGTTTGGGCAGGGGGGGCTATGGCTACACCTTC	CASSLGRGGYGYTF
TRBD1	TRBV2	-	TRBJ1-5	TGTGCCAGCAGAAGGGGGCAGGGCCCCCCGGGCGGTCAGCCCCAGCATTTT	CASRRGQGPPGGQPQHF
-	TRBV28	-	TRBJ2-4	TGTGCCAGCCGAAGGGAAAACATTCAGTACTTC	CASRRENIQYF
-	TRBV28	once	TRBJ1-3	TGTGCCAGCAGTCTATACAGCTCTGGAAACACCATATATTTT	CASSLYSSGNTIYF
-	TRBV29-1	-	TRBJ2-3	TGCAGCGTTGCTAGGGGTGGGACAGATACGCAGTATTTT	CSVARGGTDTQYF
TRBD1	TRBV27	-	TRBJ1-6	TGTGCCAGCAGTTTACGAACTAGACAGGGGATTTATAATTCACCCCTCCACTTT	CASSLRTRQGIYNSPLHF
-	TRBV5-1	-	TRBJ2-7	TGCGCCAGCAGGTCCGGTACTAGCATCTCCTACGAGCAGTACTTC	CASRSGTSISYEQYF
-	TRBV7-8	-	TRBJ1-1	TGTGCCAGCAGCTCAAACATAAACACTGAAGCTTTCTTT	CASSSNINTEAFF
TRBD1	TRBV5-1	-	TRBJ1-5	TGCGCCAGCAGGCAGGGGGACTCGAGCAATCAGCCCCAGCATTTT	CASRQGDSSNQPQHF
TRBD1	TRBV19	-	TRBJ2-1	TGTGCCAGTAGCGCCCGGGGACAGGGGCGGAGGAATGAGCAGTTCTTC	CASSARGQGRRNEQFF
-	TRBV5-1	-	TRBJ1-1	TGCGCCAGCAGCTTGGCGACGGTAAACACTGAAGCTTTCTTT	CASSLATVNTEAFF
-	TRBV5-5	-	TRBJ1-1	TGTGCCAGCAGCCTCCGGAGTGATGGTGAAGCTTTCTTT	CASSLRSDGEAFF
-	TRBV7-2	-	TRBJ2-1	TGTGCCAGCAGCTACCGAGAGAGCGGGAATGAGCAGTTCTTC	CASSYRESGNEQFF
-	TRBV7-2	-	TRBJ2-2	TGTGCCAGCAGCTTAGCGGTCGGGAGATCATCCGGGGAGCTGTTTTTT	CASSLAVGRSSGELFF
TRBD2	TRBV7-2	once	TRBJ2-1	TGTGCCAGCAGCTTTTTCCCCGTTGGGACTAGCCCTTACAATGAGCAGTTCTTC	CASSFFPVGTSPYNEQFF
TRBD2	TRBV5-1	-	TRBJ2-3	TGCGCCAGCAGCTGGACTAGCAAGGATACGCAGTATTTT	CASSWTSKDTQYF
TRBD1	TRBV2	-	TRBJ1-1	TGTGCCAGCAGCTCGGACAGGGGGAACACTGAAGCTTTCTTT	CASSSDRGNTEAFF
TRBD2	TRBV5-1	-	TRBJ2-1	TGCGCCAGCAGCTCGAGAACCGGGACTAGCGGGAGGGCCGGGTACAATGAGCAGTTCTTC	CASSSRTGTSGRAGYNEQFF
-	TRBV7-9	-	TRBJ2-7	TGTGCCAGCAGCGACACTGGGCGGGAGCAGTACTTC	CASSDTGREQYF
-	TRBV21-1	-	TRBJ1-3	TGTGCCAGCAGCAATGACAGGGTAACCTCTGGAAACACCATATATTTT	CASSNDRVTSGNTIYF
-	TRBV4-1	-	TRBJ1-4	TGCGCCAGCAGCCGCCGCTCCTACGAACTTAATAATGAAAAACTGTTTTTT	CASSRRSYELNNEKLFF
-	TRBV6-4	-	TRBJ2-7	TGTGCCAGCAGTGACTCGAAAAGGTTTAGCACGAGCTCCTACGAGCAGTACTTC	CASSDSKRFSTSSYEQYF
-	TRBV28	-	TRBJ2-1	TGTGCCAGCAGTCCCGGCGGTAGCGGATACAATGAGCAGTTCTTC	CASSPGGSGYNEQFF
-	TRBV23-1	-	TRBJ2-6	TGCGCCAGCAGTCAGACCAGGGGGGCCCCTGGGGCCAACGTCCTGACTTTC	CASSQTRGAPGANVLTF
-	TRBV29-1	-	TRBJ1-5	TGCAGCGTAGCACTCACAGGTTATAGCAATCAGCCCCAGCATTTT	CSVALTGYSNQPQHF